This TCR beta chain originates from a study of cytotoxic CD8 clonotypes in ibrutinib-treated CLL. Only in-frame clones appear in the TCRdb table, and some are missing; sequencing was by immunoSEQ multiplex PCR. Among roughly 15,000 clones listed, 75% to 85% were seen once. Study results and limitations: Samples from sustained-remission and progressing patients were taken at different times.

The CDR3 is made up of 15 amino acids. Trimming shortened V by 5 bases and J by 1 base, and 13 bases separated the two germline ends. Germline CDR1 is MNHEY and CDR2 is SMNVEV (reference sequence). A word on this clone: Its antigen remains unknown.

The specimen comprised PBMCs, sampled before ibrutinib treatment. V and J are TRBV27 and TRBJ2-3, with D unresolved. The clonotype comes from a human donor with chronic lymphocytic leukemia. CDR3 amino acids: CASSPNPSGTDTQYF. In DNA form, the CDR3 reads TGTGCCAGCAGTCCCAACCCGTCAGGCACAGATACGCAGTATTTT.